A selection of T cell receptor beta chains follows, all from one sample in a study of shared clonotypes between healthy human individuals. Repertoires were generated with immunoSEQ multiplex PCR, while TCRdb's copy carries only in-frame clones and drops some. The table has about 1.1 million clones, roughly 77% seen once; the top ten hold 0.89%. The sequenced material came from memory CD4+ T cells from PBMCs. These receptors originate from a man between 18 and 35 years old in good health. Some clones in this sample may be carry-over from other donors' samples. CDR3s include the opening cysteine and the closing phenylalanine or tryptophan. A D gene is named only where the DNA matches it firmly. Rows may omit the clone size; those that give it use once, few, many or a size class.

j_call clone_size v_call d_call cdr3_nt cdr3_aa
TRBJ2-7 - TRBV28 - TGTGCCAGCAGTTTAGAGGGGTCCTACGAGCAGTACTTC CASSLEGSYEQYF
TRBJ1-5 few TRBV6-1 - TGTGCCAGCAGTGAGATATTATACCAGTATAGCAATCAGCCCCAGCATTTT CASSEILYQYSNQPQHF
TRBJ1-4 - TRBV13 TRBD1 TGTGCCAGCAGCAAGAACAGGGGTCCGACTAATGAAAAACTGTTTTTT CASSKNRGPTNEKLFF
TRBJ1-4 - TRBV28 TRBD1 TGTGCCAGCAGTTCTTCCCGGACAGGAGAAAAACTGTTTTTT CASSSSRTGEKLFF
TRBJ2-5 - TRBV2 TRBD1 TGTGCCAGCAGTGCCGGACAGGTGGGGGAGACCCAGTACTTC CASSAGQVGETQYF
TRBJ2-7 - TRBV28 - TGTGCCAGCAGTGTCCTGATCCGACAGGATCCTACCTACGAGCAGTACTTC CASSVLIRQDPTYEQYF
TRBJ1-4 - TRBV28 - TGTGCCAGCAGTTTGGAGGGGAAGAGGGGTGAAAAACTGTTTTTT CASSLEGKRGEKLFF
TRBJ2-6 once TRBV15 - TGTGCCACCAGCATTGCCTCTGGGGCCAACGTCCTGACTTTC CATSIASGANVLTF
TRBJ1-1 - TRBV30 - TGTGCCTGGAGTCGGGACAAGAACACTGAAGCTTTCTTT CAWSRDKNTEAFF
TRBJ2-2 - TRBV11-1 TRBD2 TGTGCCAGCAGCTTAGGACTAGCGGCCGGGGAGCTGTTTTTT CASSLGLAAGELFF
TRBJ2-7 - TRBV6-1 TRBD1 TGTGCCAGCAGTGAAGTTTGGGGACAGGAAATCTACGAGCAGTACTTC CASSEVWGQEIYEQYF
TRBJ2-3 - TRBV2 - TGTGCCAGCAGCATAGACCGGGCAGATACGCAGTATTTT CASSIDRADTQYF
TRBJ1-2 once TRBV28 TRBD1 TGTGCCAGCGATAGGCGAATACGGACAGGGACCTTCTATGGCTACACCTTC CASDRRIRTGTFYGYTF
TRBJ1-2 - TRBV2 - TGTGCCAGCAGTCAGAGATATGGCTACACCTTC CASSQRYGYTF
TRBJ2-7 - TRBV2 - TGTGCCAGCAGAGCAGGGACCTACGAGCAGTACTTC CASRAGTYEQYF
TRBJ1-5 - TRBV28 - TGTGCCACAGACAGGCATCAAGGGAGCAATCAGCCCCAGCATTTT CATDRHQGSNQPQHF
TRBJ2-1 - TRBV6-4 TRBD2 TGTGCCAGCCATAGCGGGACGAAGGGGTCCTACAATGAGCAGTTCTTC CASHSGTKGSYNEQFF
TRBJ2-7 once TRBV7-9 - TGTGCCAGCAGCTTAAGAGGCGTCGAGCAGTACTTC CASSLRGVEQYF
TRBJ2-7 - TRBV6-6 - TGTGCCAGCAGTTATTTGGGGGTTCCTTACGAGCAGTACTTC CASSYLGVPYEQYF
TRBJ2-1 - TRBV4-2 TRBD2 TGTGCCAGCAGCCCCGGGACTAGCCTTAATGAGCAGTTCTTC CASSPGTSLNEQFF
TRBJ2-7 - TRBV6-5 - TGTGCCAGCAGGTACGCCTCGACAGGCCTCTCCTACGAGCAGTACTTC CASRYASTGLSYEQYF
TRBJ2-3 - TRBV7-2 - TGTGCCAGCAGCTTAGGTTGGAGGAGCACAGATACGCAGTATTTT CASSLGWRSTDTQYF
TRBJ2-1 - TRBV29-1 TRBD1 TGCAGCTTTCATGAAGGACAGGGGGCGAGGGAGCAGTTCTTC CSFHEGQGAREQFF
TRBJ2-3 - TRBV2 - TGTGCCACTTACAGGGGAGGGGACACAGATACGCAGTATTTT CATYRGGDTDTQYF
TRBJ1-2 - TRBV28 TRBD1 TGTGCCAGCAGTTCCCCCCAGGGGGGATATGGCTACACCTTC CASSSPQGGYGYTF
TRBJ2-2 - TRBV5-4 TRBD1 TGTGCCAGCAGGATCGACAGGGGAACCGGGGAGCTGTTTTTT CASRIDRGTGELFF
TRBJ2-1 - TRBV7-3 - TGTGCCAGCAGCTTAAATGGTGGTTCCTACAATGAGCAGTTCTTC CASSLNGGSYNEQFF
TRBJ1-2 - TRBV20-1 - TGCAGTGCTAGCTACAACTATGGCTACACCTTC CSASYNYGYTF
TRBJ2-1 - TRBV2 TRBD2 TGTGCCAGCAGTGGGACTAGCGCACACAATGAGCAGTTCTTC CASSGTSAHNEQFF
TRBJ1-1 - TRBV7-2 - TGTGCCAGCAGCTTAGTGGAGGACACTGAAGCTTTCTTT CASSLVEDTEAFF
TRBJ2-7 - TRBV19 - TGTGCCGCGAGGGCAGACGAGCAGTACTTC CAARADEQYF
TRBJ2-7 - TRBV25-1 - TGTGCCAGCAGTGAACCCAGTTCCTCCTACGAGCAGTACTTC CASSEPSSSYEQYF
TRBJ1-1 - TRBV5-1 - TGCGCCAGCACCCTAATACCCGGGACAAACACTGAAGCTTTCTTT CASTLIPGTNTEAFF
TRBJ2-1 - TRBV27 - TGTGCCAGCAGTGGCCCTAGGGAGCAGTTCTTC CASSGPREQFF
TRBJ2-1 - TRBV7-2 - TGTGCCAGCAGCCTTAGTTGGAGCTCCTACAATGAGCAGTTCTTC CASSLSWSSYNEQFF
TRBJ2-1 - TRBV7-9 TRBD2 TGTGCCAGCAGCTCCTCTAGCGGGAACTACAATGAGCAGTTCTTC CASSSSSGNYNEQFF
TRBJ2-7 many TRBV6-6 TRBD1 TGTGCCAGCAGTCCCCGGGACAGGATGGCCTACGAGCAGTACTTC CASSPRDRMAYEQYF
TRBJ2-7 once TRBV5-5 TRBD1 TGTGCCAGCAGGTGGACAGGGGTTTACGAGCAGTACTTC CASRWTGVYEQYF
TRBJ2-7 - TRBV5-4 TRBD1 TGTGCCAGCAGCCCTGGGGGCAGGGGGACGAACGAGCAGTACTTC CASSPGGRGTNEQYF
TRBJ2-5 - TRBV6-1 - TGTGCCAGCAGCCTGACTAGGGCACAAGAGACCCAGTACTTC CASSLTRAQETQYF
TRBJ2-2 - TRBV5-6 - TGTGCCAGCAGGGTAGGGAGAAAGGGCACCGGGGAGCTGTTTTTT CASRVGRKGTGELFF
TRBJ2-7 - TRBV7-8 TRBD2 TGTGCCAGCAGCTCCGGACTAGCGGGAGGTCGGGAGCAGTACTTC CASSSGLAGGREQYF
TRBJ2-7 - TRBV6-1 - TGTGCCAGCCGACTGGGGGCCGCCTACGAGCAGTACTTC CASRLGAAYEQYF
TRBJ2-3 - TRBV6-1 TRBD1 TGTGCCAGCAGTGTCCGGGACAGGACCGCAGATACGCAGTATTTT CASSVRDRTADTQYF
TRBJ1-2 - TRBV18 - TGTGCCAGCTCACCAAGGGGAGGGGAAGGCTACACCTTC CASSPRGGEGYTF
TRBJ2-2 - TRBV9 - TGTGCCAGCAGCGTCAGGGGCCGGGAGCTGTTTTTT CASSVRGRELFF
TRBJ2-7 - TRBV28 - TGTGCCAGCAGTTTGAGGGGGAGGGGGAGCTCCTACGAGCAGTACTTC CASSLRGRGSSYEQYF
TRBJ2-2 many TRBV7-3 - TGTGCCAGCAGCTTATATCCCCCTGCCTTAGCCGGCGCCGGGGAGCTGTTTTTT CASSLYPPALAGAGELFF
TRBJ1-2 - TRBV28 - TGTGCCAGCAGTTTACAGGGCGTCGGCTACACCTTC CASSLQGVGYTF
TRBJ2-7 - TRBV5-1 - TGCGCCAGCAGCTTAATGCCTGACAGCGACGAGCAGTACTTC CASSLMPDSDEQYF
TRBJ1-1 - TRBV2 - TGTGCCAGCAGTGAATCTAGGGGCAGTTTTGGCACTGAAGCTTTCTTT CASSESRGSFGTEAFF
TRBJ1-5 few TRBV5-4 - TGTGCCAGCAGCCCCGGGGGGGGCGGTCAGCCCCAGCATTTT CASSPGGGGQPQHF
TRBJ2-7 - TRBV5-4 - TGTGCCAGCAGCTTCGGGCCTAGCGTTTTCTACGAGCAGTACTTC CASSFGPSVFYEQYF